The 3 T cell receptor beta chains below all came from one sample that was sequenced in a study of blood T cell repertoires in COVID-19. Repertoires were generated with immunoSEQ multiplex PCR, while TCRdb's copy carries only in-frame clones and drops some. The sample contains under 200,000 clones, around 80% of which appear only once. What was sequenced was PBMCs or T cells enriched from blood (not recorded which). The receptors were sampled from a woman in her sixties or seventies who had recovered from COVID-19.

J is TRBJ2-3 and V is TRBV7-6, with D tentatively TRBD2 (5 bases). CDR1 is SGHVS, CDR2 FNYEAQ, per germline. Deletions cut 5 bases from V and 2 bases from J, with 8 bases between. The CDR3 consists of 13 residues. The CDR3 sequence: CASSGLTTDTQYF. CDR3 sequence (DNA): TGTGCCAGCAGCGGACTCACCACAGATACGCAGTATTTT. The whole variable domain, filled in from reference TRBV7-6 and TRBJ2-3, reads GAGVSQSPRYKVTKRGQDVALRCDPISGHVSLYWYRQALGQGPEFLTYFNYEAQQDKSGLPNDRFSAERPEGSISTLTIQRTEQRDSAMYRCASSGLTTDTQYFGPGTRLTVL.

The chain employs TRBV5-4 and TRBJ2-7; tentative D call: TRBD1 (5 bases). CDR3 length: 14 residues. Germline CDR1 SGHNT, CDR2 YYREEE (reference sequence). The V and J ends lost 0 bases and 1 base respectively, with 8 bases between them. Here the CDR3 reads CASSLDQGSYEQYF. CDR3 DNA: TGTGCCAGCAGCTTGGATCAGGGTTCCTACGAGCAGTACTTC.

This clone was seen a handful of times. The CDR3 DNA sequence: TGTGCCAGCAGCTTAGCCTCGGGACAGGGTGAAGCTTTCTTT. This encodes CASSLASGQGEAFF. The chain couples TRBV7-2 to TRBJ1-1, with 9 nucleotides matching TRBD1. V lost 0 bases and J lost 7; bases outside the gene matches: 3. The CDR3 has 14 amino acids. The germline V gene has CDR1 SGHTA and CDR2 FQGNSA.